This T cell receptor (beta chain) is drawn from a study of Ad26.COV2.S vaccination and SARS-CoV-2 variants. Study-level information: Of the COV1001 trial arms, the Ad26.COV2.S arm included the donor. Whole-study findings and limits: Non-spike TCR breadth did not differ much between vaccine and placebo recipients.

V shed 6 bases and J 8 bases; nucleotides not matched to a gene: 6. The CDR3 sequence is 12 residues long. Treatment meaning: about 20 received Ad26.COV2.S at low or high dose, single or two shots; a few received placebo; per-sample allocation not given. Sampling took place 63 days after the first vaccine or placebo injection. TCRdb's copy holds only in-frame clones and misses some; the assay was immunoSEQ multiplex PCR. This repertoire shows approximately 240,000 clones, around 89% found once; its top ten account for about 10%. For this clone: Its antigen is currently unknown.

The J gene is TRBJ1-2, the V gene TRBV5-3; TRBD1 agrees at 8 bases. TRBV5-3 is known as an ORF, though its function is uncertain. Specimen: peripheral blood, collected in a trial of Ad26.COV2.S vaccine versus placebo. The sequence derives from a person between 18 and 65 years old who received the Ad26.COV2.S COVID-19 vaccine or a placebo. The CDR3 DNA follows: TGTGCCAGAACCCTGGACAGGGACGGCTACACCTTC. This encodes CARTLDRDGYTF.